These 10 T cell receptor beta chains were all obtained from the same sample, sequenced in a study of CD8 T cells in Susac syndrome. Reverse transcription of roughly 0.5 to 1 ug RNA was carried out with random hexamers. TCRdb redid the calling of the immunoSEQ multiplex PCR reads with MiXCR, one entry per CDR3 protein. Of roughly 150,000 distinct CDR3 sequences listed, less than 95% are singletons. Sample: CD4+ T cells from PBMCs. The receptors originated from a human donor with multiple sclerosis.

CDR3 in DNA: TGTGCCAGCAGCTTAAATGGGGCAGGGCAGAGTGAGCAGTTCTTC. Translation: CASSLNGAGQSEQFF. V gene TRBV7-3 combines with J gene TRBJ2-1; TRBD1 is a possible D gene (5 bases). CDR3 length equals 15 residues. The germline gives CDR1 SGHTA, CDR2 FQGTGA. Trimming pared 1 base from V and 9 bases from J, leaving 16 bases between.

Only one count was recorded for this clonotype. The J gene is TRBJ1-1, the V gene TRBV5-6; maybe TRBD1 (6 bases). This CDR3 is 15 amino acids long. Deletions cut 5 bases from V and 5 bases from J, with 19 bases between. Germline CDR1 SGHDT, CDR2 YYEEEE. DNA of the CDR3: TGTGCCAGCAGTCTCTATGGGGGCTGGGGGACTGAAGCTTTCTTT. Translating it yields CASSLYGGWGTEAFF. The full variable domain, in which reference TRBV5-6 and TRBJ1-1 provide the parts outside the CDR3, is DAGVTQSPTHLIKTRGQQVTLRCSPKSGHDTVSWYQQALGQGPQFIFQYYEEEERQRGNFPDRFSGHQFPNYSSELNVNALLLGDSALYLCASSLYGGWGTEAFFGQGTRLTVV.

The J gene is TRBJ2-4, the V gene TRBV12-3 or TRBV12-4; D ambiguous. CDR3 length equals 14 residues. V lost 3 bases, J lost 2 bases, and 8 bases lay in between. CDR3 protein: CASSFDGTKNIQYF. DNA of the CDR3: TGTGCCAGCAGTTTCGATGGGACCAAAAACATTCAGTACTTC.

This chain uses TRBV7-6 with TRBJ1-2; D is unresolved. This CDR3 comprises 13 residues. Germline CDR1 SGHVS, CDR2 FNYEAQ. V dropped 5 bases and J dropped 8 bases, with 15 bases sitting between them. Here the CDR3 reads CASSPGLRKGYTF. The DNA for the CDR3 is TGTGCCAGCAGCCCCGGCCTGCGGAAAGGCTACACCTTC.

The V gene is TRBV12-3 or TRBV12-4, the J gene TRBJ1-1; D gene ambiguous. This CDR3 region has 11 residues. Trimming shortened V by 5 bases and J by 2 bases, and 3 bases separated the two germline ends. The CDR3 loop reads CASSQNTEAFF. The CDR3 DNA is TGTGCCAGCAGTCAAAACACTGAAGCTTTCTTT.

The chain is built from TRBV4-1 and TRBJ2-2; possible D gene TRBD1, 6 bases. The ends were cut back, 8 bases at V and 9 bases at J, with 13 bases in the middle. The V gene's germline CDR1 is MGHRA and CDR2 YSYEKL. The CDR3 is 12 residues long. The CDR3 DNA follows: TGCGCCAGCGCAGGGGCCCCCTGGGAGCTGTTTTTT. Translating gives CASAGAPWELFF.

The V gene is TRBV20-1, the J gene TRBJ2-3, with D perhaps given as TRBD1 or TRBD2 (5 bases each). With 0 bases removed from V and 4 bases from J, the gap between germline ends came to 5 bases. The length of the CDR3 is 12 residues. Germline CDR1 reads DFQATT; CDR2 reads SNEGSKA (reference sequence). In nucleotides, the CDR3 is TGCAGTGCTAGAGAGGGGGCAGATACGCAGTATTTT. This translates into CSAREGADTQYF.

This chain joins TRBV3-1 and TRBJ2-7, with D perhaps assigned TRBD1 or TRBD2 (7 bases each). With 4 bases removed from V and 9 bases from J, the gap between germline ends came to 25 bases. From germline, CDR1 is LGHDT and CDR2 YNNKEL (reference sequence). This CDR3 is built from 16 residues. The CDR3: CASSRDSGSGGSVQYF. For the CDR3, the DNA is TGTGCCAGCAGCCGGGACAGTGGATCGGGGGGATCCGTGCAGTACTTC.

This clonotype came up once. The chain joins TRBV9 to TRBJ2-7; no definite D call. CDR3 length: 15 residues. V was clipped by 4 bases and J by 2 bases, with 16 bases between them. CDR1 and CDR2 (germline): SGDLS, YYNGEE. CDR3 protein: CASSKSTQMAYEQYF. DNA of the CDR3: TGTGCCAGCAGCAAAAGTACACAGATGGCCTACGAGCAGTACTTC.

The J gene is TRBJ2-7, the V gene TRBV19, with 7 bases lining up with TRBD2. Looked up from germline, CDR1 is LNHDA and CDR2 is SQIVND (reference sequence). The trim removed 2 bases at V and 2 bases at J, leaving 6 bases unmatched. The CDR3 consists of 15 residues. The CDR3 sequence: CASSILAGDTYEQYF. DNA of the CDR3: TGTGCCAGTAGTATATTGGCGGGAGACACCTACGAGCAGTACTTC.